In its sample, the clone carrying this T cell receptor (delta chain) was seen a few times. The protein that TCRdb holds for this DNA derives from a much larger clone and differs from the translated DNA at residues 3 and 10, which likely indicates a read error; the protein shown here is translated from the DNA. This entry is derived from a study of gamma-delta T cells after stem cell transplantation. This CDR3 comprises 24 residues. The germline V gene has CDR1 TSWWSYY and CDR2 QGS. TCRdb re-called the RT-PCR reads with CATT. The table shows over a thousand delta-chain clones, with 1.5% to 2% occurring only once.

The clonotype originates from a human donor. It is not recorded whose cells these are; they may come from a transplant donor. The sample taken for sequencing was gamma-delta T cells. V usage is TRDV1 and J usage is TRDJ3; TRDD3 aligns across 8 bases. This CDR3 is CAPGALVSTPTGGLSSWDTRQMFF. The CDR3 DNA sequence: TGTGCTCCTGGGGCCCTAGTATCTACACCTACTGGGGGTCTTAGCTCCTGGGACACCCGACAGATGTTTTTC.